The entry below gives a single T cell receptor beta chain sequence along with its context. Its antigen is currently not known. The sample holds no much larger clone one base away, and base qualities are not on file. Five hundred nanograms of biopsy DNA per sample were submitted for commercial TCRB immunosequencing. Adaptive Biotechnology amplified CDR3 regions from genomic DNA with a two-step multiplex PCR that controlled for amplification bias. The first PCR used primers for every V and J gene segment; the second PCR added barcodes and Illumina adapters. An Illumina instrument was used to sequence the CDR3 libraries. On the authors' methods: The analysis used both the pipelines supplied by the vendor and custom analysis of the raw data in R/Bioconductor with R version 3.3.0. Clonality, which ranges from 0 to 1, was calculated as the inverse of the normalised Shannon entropy across all productive clones. High-frequency clones were defined as the share of the repertoire taken up by the top 100 clones, keeping only clones that passed a 95% confidence test. Overlap between samples was measured with the Morisita-Horn index, while repertoire diversity was measured with the Simpson index. In its TCRdb copy, this immuneACCESS table keeps in-frame sequences only and misses some clones. Where compared with another copy, unresolved V genes explain less than half of these, and the others have no known cause. V and J calls and clone size are given by that table; D and trimming were obtained from the DNA. The sample table holds under 20,000 clones, of which less than 85% were seen once. In total, the top ten clones hold about a tenth of the sample.

Eligible patients were adults with ileal or ileocolonic Crohn's disease who had an indication for ileocolonic resection. Whole ileal mucosal biopsies were stored frozen at -80°C before DNA extraction. Genomic DNA was extracted from frozen whole biopsies with a TRizol-based method and quantified on a NanoDrop 2000 spectrophotometer. These data are taken from a study of T cell repertoires in ileal Crohn's disease (dated by TCRdb to between 2018 and 2021). Regarding the complete study: At the time of surgery, roughly 40% of patients were active smokers, and the median duration of disease was roughly 8.3 years. Every patient underwent surgery because of a complication, which was stricturing disease in around 60% and penetrating disease in 39%. About half of the patients received postoperative therapy: under 13 received thiopurines and some 20 received anti-TNF agents. TCR repertoire analysis was done in 57 Crohn's disease patients from a prospective multicentre cohort. The study was conducted in parallel with a multicentre cohort that was designed to identify predictors of early endoscopic recurrence following ileocolonic resection. A Rutgeerts score higher than i0 was the definition used for endoscopic postoperative recurrence. A total of roughly 170 mucosal samples from approximately 60 patients were sequenced, collected from several sites on the surgical specimen and at postoperative endoscopy. Broad study findings and their caveats: Compared with CD4 T cells, sorted CD8 T cells contained more high-frequency clones, which suggests that the mucosal expansions were mostly CD8. Mucosal CD4 and CD8 T cells were sorted and sequenced only in a subgroup of patients, the size of which was not stated. Patients who were active smokers at surgery had a significantly higher proportion of clonal expansions than non-smokers (about 25% vs 18%, p=0.02). Endoscopic recurrence was found to be associated with higher high-frequency clone percentages at surgery, and recurrence was observed in all patients with clonality above 26.8% (18/57).

CDR1 and CDR2 were assigned from the germline V gene as SGHTA and FQGNSA. V is trimmed back by 1 base and J by 6 bases, and the junction contains 2 bases that no gene match accounts for. Including cysteine and phenylalanine, the CDR3 has 14 amino acids. Of all the DNA, just the CDR3 is kept, 42 bases in frame from base 1. The sample taken for sequencing was ileal tissue. This TCR derives from an adult with Crohn's disease. This receptor chain uses TRBV7-2 and TRBJ2-2; 7 central nucleotides agree with TRBD1. The nucleotide sequence reads as follows: TGTGCCAGCAGCTTAGTCACAGGGGCCGGGGAGCTGTTTTTT. Translated, it reads CASSLVTGAGELFF.